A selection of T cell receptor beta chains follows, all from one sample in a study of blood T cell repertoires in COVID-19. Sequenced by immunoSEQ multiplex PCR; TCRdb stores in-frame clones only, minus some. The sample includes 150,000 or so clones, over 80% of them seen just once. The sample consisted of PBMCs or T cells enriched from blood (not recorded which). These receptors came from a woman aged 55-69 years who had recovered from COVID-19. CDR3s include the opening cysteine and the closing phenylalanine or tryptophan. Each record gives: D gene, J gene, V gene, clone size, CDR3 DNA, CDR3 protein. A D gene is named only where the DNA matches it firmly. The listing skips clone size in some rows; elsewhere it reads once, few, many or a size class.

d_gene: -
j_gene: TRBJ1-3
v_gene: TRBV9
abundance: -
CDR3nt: TGTGCCAGCAGCGTAGGCGGGGGAGTCTCTGGAAACACCATATATTTT
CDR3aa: CASSVGGGVSGNTIYF

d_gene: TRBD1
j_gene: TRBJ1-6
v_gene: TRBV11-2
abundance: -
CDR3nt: TGTGCCAGCAGCCAGGACAGGGTCAATTCACCCCTCCACTTT
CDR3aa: CASSQDRVNSPLHF

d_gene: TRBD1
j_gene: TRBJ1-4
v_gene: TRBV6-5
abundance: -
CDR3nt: TGTGCCAGCAGTTACTCGCTGGGACAGGCTAATGAAAAACTGTTTTTT
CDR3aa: CASSYSLGQANEKLFF

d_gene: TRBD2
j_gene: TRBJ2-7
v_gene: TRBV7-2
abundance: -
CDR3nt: TGTGCCAGCAGGGCCGGGACTAACTACGAGCAGTACTTC
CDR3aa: CASRAGTNYEQYF

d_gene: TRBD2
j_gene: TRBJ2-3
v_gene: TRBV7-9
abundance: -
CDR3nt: TGTGCCAGCAGCCCCCATCCGGGACTAGGATCAGATACGCAGTATTTT
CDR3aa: CASSPHPGLGSDTQYF

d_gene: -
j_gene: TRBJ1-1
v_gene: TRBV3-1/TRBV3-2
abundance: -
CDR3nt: TGTGCCAGCAGCCAGGGCATACAGGGTAGGGGAACTGAAGCTTTCTTT
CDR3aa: CASSQGIQGRGTEAFF

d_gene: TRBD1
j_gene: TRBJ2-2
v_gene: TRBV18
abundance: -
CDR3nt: TGTGCCAGCTCACAACCAGGGGGAAACACCGGGGAGCTGTTTTTT
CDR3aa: CASSQPGGNTGELFF

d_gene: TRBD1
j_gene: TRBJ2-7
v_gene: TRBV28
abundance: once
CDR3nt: TGTGCCAGCAGTCCCCGGGACAGAGGCTACGAGCAGTACTTC
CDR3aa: CASSPRDRGYEQYF

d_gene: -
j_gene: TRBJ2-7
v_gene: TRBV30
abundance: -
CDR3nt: TGTGCCGGAACGAGGGCAGGCAGCGAGCAGTACTTC
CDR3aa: CAGTRAGSEQYF

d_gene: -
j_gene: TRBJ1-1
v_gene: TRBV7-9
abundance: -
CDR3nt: TGTGCCAGCAGCCCTTCCCCGGGGGTTTTGAACACTGAAGCTTTCTTT
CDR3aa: CASSPSPGVLNTEAFF

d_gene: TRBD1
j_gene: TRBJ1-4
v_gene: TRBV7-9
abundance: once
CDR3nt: TGTGCCAGCAGCTTATCGGCAGGGGGAGATGAAAAACTGTTTTTT
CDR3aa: CASSLSAGGDEKLFF

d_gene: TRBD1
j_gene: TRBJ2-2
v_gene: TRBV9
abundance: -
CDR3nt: TGTGCCAGCAGCGGACGACAGGGCGGGGAGCTGTTTTTT
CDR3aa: CASSGRQGGELFF

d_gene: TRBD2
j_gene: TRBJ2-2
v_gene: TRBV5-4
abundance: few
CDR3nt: TGTGCCAGCAGCTTGCTAGCGGGAGGACCAAACACCGGGGAGCTGTTTTTT
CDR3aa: CASSLLAGGPNTGELFF

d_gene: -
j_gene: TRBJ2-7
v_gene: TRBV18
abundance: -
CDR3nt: TGTGCCAGCTCACCCCGGACAGATCTCGAGCAGTACTTC
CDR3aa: CASSPRTDLEQYF

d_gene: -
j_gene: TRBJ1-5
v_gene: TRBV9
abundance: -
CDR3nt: TGTGCCAGCAGCGAGCGAGGATATAGCAATCAGCCCCAGCATTTT
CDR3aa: CASSERGYSNQPQHF

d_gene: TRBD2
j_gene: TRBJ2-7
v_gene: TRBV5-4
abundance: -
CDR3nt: TGTGCCAGCAGTTATTCGGGGGGTTACGAGCAGTACTTC
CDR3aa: CASSYSGGYEQYF

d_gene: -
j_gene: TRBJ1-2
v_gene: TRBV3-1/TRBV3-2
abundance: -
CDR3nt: TGTGCCAGCAGCCAAGCCACAGGGCATGGCTACACCTTC
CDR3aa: CASSQATGHGYTF

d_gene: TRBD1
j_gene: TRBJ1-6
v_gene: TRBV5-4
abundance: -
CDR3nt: TGTGCCAGCAGCAGAACAGGGGGCGCTGGGAATTCACCCCTCCACTTT
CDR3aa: CASSRTGGAGNSPLHF

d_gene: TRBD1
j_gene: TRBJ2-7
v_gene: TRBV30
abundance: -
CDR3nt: TGTGCCTGGAGGTGGACAGGGGGCTACGAGCAGTACTTC
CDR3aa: CAWRWTGGYEQYF

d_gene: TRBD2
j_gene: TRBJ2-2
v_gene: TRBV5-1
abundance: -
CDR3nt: TGCGCCAGCAGCCCACTAGCGGGGGAGGCCACCGGGGAGCTGTTTTTT
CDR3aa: CASSPLAGEATGELFF

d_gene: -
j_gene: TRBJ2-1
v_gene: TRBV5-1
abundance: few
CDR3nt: TGCGCCAGCAGCTTGGGAGGAGGGGACAATGAGCAGTTCTTC
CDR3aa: CASSLGGGDNEQFF

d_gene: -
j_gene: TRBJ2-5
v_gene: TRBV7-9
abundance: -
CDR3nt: TGTGCCAGCAGCTTAGCAGAGATGCAAGAGACCCAGTACTTC
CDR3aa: CASSLAEMQETQYF

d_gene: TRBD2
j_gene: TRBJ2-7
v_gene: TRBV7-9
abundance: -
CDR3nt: TGTGCCAGCAGCCCGGCTGGGACTAAAAGCTACGAGCAGTACTTC
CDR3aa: CASSPAGTKSYEQYF

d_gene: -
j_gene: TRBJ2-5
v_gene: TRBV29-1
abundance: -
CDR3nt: TGCAGTGGGGGACTTACCTCCGGGGAGACCCAGTACTTC
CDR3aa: CSGGLTSGETQYF

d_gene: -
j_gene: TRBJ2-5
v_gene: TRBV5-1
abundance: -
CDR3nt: TGCGCCAGCAGCTTGGTAGGTGACAAGACCCAGTACTTC
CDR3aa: CASSLVGDKTQYF

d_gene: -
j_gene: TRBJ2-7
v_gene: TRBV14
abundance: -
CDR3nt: TGTGCCAGCAGCCAAGTTGTCACCTACGAGCAGTACTTC
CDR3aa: CASSQVVTYEQYF

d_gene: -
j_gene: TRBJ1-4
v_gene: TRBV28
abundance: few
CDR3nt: TGTGCCAGCAGTTTGCCAGCAACTAATGAAAAACTGTTTTTT
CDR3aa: CASSLPATNEKLFF

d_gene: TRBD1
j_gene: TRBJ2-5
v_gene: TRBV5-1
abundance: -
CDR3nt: TGCGCCAGCAGCTCTGACGCAGGGGGAGAGACCCAGTACTTC
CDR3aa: CASSSDAGGETQYF

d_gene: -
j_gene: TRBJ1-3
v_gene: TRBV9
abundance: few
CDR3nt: TGTGCCAGCAGCGTAGGAGTTTCGTCTGGAAACACCATATATTTT
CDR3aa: CASSVGVSSGNTIYF

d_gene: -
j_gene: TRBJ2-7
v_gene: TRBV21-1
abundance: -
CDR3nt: TGTGCCAGCAGCCAACGGGGGACGTCCTACGAGCAGTACTTC
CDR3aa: CASSQRGTSYEQYF

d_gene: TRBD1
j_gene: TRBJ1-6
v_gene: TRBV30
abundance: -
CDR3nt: TGTGCCTGGGCCGGACAGGGATTTAATTCACCCCTCCACTTT
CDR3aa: CAWAGQGFNSPLHF

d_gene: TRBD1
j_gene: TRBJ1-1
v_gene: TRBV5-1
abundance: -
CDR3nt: TGCGCCAGCAGCTCGGGACCACAGGGGTTGGCTGAAGCTTTCTTT
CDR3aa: CASSSGPQGLAEAFF

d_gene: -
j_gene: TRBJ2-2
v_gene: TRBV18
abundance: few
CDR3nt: TGTGCCAGCTCGACAGGGAACACCGGGGAGCTGTTTTTT
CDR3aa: CASSTGNTGELFF

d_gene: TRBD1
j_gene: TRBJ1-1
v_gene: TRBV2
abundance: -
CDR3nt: TGTGCCAGCAGTGGTCGGACAGGGCGGAACACTGAAGCTTTCTTT
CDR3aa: CASSGRTGRNTEAFF

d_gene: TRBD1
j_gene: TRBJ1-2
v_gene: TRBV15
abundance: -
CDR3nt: TGTGCCACCAGCGCCTCCCGAGACAGGGCGTTGTATGGCTACACCTTC
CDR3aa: CATSASRDRALYGYTF

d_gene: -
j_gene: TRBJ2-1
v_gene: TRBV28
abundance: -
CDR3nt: TGTGCCAGCAGTCCCCAATTCGCGGGATCCTACAATGAGCAGTTCTTC
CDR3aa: CASSPQFAGSYNEQFF

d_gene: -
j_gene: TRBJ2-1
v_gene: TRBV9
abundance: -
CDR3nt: TGTGCCAGCAGCGTCCTTAGCGCGAGCTCCTACAATGAGCAGTTCTTC
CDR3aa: CASSVLSASSYNEQFF

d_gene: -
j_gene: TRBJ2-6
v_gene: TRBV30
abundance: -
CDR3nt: TGTGCCTGGAGATTAGAGGGCTCTGGGGCCAACGTCCTGACTTTC
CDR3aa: CAWRLEGSGANVLTF

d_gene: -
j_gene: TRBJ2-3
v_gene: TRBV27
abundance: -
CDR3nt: TGTGCCAGCAGTTCCCAGGGATGGGCAGATACGCAGTATTTT
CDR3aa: CASSSQGWADTQYF

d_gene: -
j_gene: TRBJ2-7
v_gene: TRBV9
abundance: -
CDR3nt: TGTGCCAGCAGCGTAGCGAGGGAAGACTACGAGCAGTACTTC
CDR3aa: CASSVAREDYEQYF

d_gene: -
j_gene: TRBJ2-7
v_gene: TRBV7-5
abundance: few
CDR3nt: TGTGTCAGAAGCTTAGTCCGCGGACTAGCGGGGGGGGCCTACGAGCAGTACTTC
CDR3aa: CVRSLVRGLAGGAYEQYF

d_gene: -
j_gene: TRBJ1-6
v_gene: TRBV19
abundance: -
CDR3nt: TGTGCCAGTAGTAGGACAGAAAATTCACCCCTCCACTTT
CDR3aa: CASSRTENSPLHF

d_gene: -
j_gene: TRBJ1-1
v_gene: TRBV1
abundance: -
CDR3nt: TGCACCAGCAGCCGCCAGGGTCGGCCTAACACTGAAGCTTTCTTT
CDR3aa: CTSSRQGRPNTEAFF

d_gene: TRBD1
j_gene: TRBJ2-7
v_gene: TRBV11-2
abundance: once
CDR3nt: TGTGCCAGCAGCTTTCTGGACAGGCCAACCTACGAGCAGTACTTC
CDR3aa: CASSFLDRPTYEQYF

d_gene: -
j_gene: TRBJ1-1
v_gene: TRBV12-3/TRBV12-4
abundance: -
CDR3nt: TGTGCCAGCAGTTTATATGAGGGCACTGAAGCTTTCTTT
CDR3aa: CASSLYEGTEAFF

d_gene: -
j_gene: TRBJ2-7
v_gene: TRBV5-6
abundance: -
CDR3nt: TGTGCCAGCAGCTACTATATGTTTGTTTCCTACGAGCAGTACTTC
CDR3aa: CASSYYMFVSYEQYF

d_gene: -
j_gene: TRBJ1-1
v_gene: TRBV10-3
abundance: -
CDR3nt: TGTGCCATCAGTGAGTCGATAGGGGGAGACACTGAAGCTTTCTTT
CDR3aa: CAISESIGGDTEAFF

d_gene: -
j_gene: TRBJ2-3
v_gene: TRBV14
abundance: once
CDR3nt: TGTGCCAGCAGCCCCCGACGGAGGGCAGATACGCAGTATTTT
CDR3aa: CASSPRRRADTQYF

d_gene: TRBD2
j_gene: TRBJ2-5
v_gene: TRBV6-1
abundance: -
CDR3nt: TGTGCCAGCAGTGAGTCCCTAGCGGGGGTACAAGAGACCCAGTACTTC
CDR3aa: CASSESLAGVQETQYF

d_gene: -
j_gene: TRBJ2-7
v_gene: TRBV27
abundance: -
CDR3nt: TGTGCCAGCAGTTTACGTCAGGGAGGAGAGCAGTACTTC
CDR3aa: CASSLRQGGEQYF

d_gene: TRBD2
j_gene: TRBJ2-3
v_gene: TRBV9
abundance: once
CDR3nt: TGTGCCAGCAGCCCCTATGCTAGCGGGAGCACAGATACGCAGTATTTT
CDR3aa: CASSPYASGSTDTQYF